This TCR beta chain is from a study of technical replicates of blood from several donors. Sequencing was performed with immunoSEQ multiplex PCR; in TCRdb, only in-frame clones are kept and a portion is missing. The sample contains about 81,000 clones, around 93% of which appear only once. The CDR3 extends over 11 amino acids. Germline CDR1 and CDR2: SGHNT and YENEEA. Turning to this clone: The junction does not match germline at one end; this may be a read error. The sample has other DNA sequences that encode this CDR3 too.

This receptor was identified in a human donor in good health. The chain couples TRBV11-3 to TRBJ2-1; D unresolved. Sample: T cells isolated from PBMCs. CDR3 bases: TGTGCCAGCAGCTCCAACAATGAGCAGTTCTTC. Protein sequence: CASSSNNEQFF.